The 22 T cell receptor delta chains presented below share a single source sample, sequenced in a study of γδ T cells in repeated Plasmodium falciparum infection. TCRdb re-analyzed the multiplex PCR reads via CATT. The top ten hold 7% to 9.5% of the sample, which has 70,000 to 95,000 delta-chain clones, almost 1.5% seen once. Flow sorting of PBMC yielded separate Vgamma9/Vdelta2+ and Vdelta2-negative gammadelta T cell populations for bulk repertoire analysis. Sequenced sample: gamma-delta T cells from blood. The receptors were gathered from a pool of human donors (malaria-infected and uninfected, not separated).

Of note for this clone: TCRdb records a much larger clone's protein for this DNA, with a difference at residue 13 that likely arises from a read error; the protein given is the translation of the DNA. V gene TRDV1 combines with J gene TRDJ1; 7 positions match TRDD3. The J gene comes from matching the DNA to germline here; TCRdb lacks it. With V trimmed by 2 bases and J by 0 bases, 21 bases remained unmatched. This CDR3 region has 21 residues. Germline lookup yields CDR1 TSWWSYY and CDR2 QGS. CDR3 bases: TGTGCTCTTGGGGAATGCCACCTAGACCGCGGGGGATGCGGGTACACCGATAAACTCATCTTT. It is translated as CALGECHLDRGGCGYTDKLIF.

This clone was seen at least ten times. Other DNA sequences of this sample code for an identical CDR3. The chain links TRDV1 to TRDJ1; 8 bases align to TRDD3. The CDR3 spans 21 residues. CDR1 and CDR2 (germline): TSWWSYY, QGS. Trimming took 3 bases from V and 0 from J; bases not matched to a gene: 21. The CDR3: CALGDLPPSRGTGGDTDKLIF. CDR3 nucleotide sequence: TGTGCTCTTGGGGACCTCCCGCCTTCTCGCGGTACTGGGGGCGACACCGATAAACTCATCTTT.

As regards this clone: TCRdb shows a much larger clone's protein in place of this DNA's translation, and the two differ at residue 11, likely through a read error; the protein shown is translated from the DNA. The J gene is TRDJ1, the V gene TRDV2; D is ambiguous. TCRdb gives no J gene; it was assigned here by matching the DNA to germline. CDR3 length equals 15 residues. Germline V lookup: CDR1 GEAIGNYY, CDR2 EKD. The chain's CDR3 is CACDRGTRNTEKLIF. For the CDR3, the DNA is TGTGCCTGTGACCGGGGTACCCGAAACACCGAAAAACTCATCTTT.

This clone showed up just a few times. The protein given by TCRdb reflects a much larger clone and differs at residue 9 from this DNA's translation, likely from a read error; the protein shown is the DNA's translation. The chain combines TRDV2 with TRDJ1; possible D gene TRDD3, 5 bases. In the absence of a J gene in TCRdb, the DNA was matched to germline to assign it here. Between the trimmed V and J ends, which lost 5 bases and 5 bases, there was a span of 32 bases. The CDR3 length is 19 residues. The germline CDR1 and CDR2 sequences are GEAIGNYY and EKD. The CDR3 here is CACGYRAREMDVDKDKLIF. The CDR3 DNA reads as TGTGCCTGTGGATACCGGGCTCGGGAGATGGACGTCGATAAGGATAAACTCATCTTT.

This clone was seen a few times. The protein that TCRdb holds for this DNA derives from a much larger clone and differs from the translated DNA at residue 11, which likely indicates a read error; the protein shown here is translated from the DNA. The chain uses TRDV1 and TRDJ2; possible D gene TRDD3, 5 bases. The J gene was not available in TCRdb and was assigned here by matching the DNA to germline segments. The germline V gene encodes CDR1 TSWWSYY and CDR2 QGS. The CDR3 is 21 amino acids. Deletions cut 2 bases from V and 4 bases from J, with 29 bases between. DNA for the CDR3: TGTGCTCTTGGGGAAGAGTCGTACCATGAAGTGGGCAAAGGGGAGACAGCACAACTCTTCTTT. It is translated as CALGEESYHEVGKGETAQLFF.

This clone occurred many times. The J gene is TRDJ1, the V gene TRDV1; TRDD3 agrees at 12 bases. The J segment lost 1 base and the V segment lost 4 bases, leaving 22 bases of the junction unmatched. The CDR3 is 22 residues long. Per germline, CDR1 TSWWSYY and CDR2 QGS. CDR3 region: CALGVPFHPHLLGDTGTDKLIF. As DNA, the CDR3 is TGTGCTCTTGGGGTCCCATTCCACCCCCACCTACTGGGGGATACAGGCACCGATAAACTCATCTTT.

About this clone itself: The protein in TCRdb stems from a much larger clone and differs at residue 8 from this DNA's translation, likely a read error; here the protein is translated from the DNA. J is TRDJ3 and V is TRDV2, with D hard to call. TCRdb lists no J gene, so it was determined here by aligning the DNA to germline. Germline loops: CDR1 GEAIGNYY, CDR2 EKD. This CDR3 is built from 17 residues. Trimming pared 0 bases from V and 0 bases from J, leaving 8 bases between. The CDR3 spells CACDTFTCSWDTRQMFF. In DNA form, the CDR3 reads TGTGCCTGTGACACCTTTACGTGCTCCTGGGACACCCGACAGATGTTTTTC.

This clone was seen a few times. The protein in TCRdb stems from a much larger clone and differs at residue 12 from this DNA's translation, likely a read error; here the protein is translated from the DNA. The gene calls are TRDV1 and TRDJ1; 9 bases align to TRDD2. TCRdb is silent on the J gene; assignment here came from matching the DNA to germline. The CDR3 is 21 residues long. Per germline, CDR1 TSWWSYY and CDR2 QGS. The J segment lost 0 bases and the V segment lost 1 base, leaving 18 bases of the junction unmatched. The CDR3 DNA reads TGTGCTCTTGGGGAACGGCCCTTCCTACAATACCGGGGGGATTACACCGATAAACTCATCTTT. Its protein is CALGERPFLQYRGDYTDKLIF.

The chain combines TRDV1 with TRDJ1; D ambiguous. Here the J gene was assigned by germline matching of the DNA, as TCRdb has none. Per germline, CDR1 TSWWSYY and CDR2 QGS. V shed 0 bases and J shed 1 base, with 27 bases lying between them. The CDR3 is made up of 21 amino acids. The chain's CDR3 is CALGELSLYCRRPCGTDKLIF. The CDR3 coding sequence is TGTGCTCTTGGGGAACTTTCCCTCTACTGTAGGAGACCATGCGGCACCGATAAACTCATCTTT.

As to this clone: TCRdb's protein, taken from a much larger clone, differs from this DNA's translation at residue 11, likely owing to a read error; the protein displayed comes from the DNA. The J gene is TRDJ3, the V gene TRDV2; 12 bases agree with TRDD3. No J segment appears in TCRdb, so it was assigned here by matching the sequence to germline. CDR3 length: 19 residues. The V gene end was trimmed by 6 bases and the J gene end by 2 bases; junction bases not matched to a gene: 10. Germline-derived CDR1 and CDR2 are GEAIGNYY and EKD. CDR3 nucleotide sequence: TGTGCCTGTCCCGAGGCCTGGGGGATACGCCCCTGGGACACCCGACAGATGTTTTTC. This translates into CACPEAWGIRPWDTRQMFF.

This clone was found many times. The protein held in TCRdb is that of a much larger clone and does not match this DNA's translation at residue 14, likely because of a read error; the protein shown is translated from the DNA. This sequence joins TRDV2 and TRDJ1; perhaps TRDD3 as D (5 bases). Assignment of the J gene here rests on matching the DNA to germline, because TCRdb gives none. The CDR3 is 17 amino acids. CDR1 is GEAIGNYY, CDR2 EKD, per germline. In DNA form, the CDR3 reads TGTGCCTGTGACTCTCTACTTGGGGACTCCCACACCGATGAACTCATCTTT. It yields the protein CACDSLLGDSHTDELIF.

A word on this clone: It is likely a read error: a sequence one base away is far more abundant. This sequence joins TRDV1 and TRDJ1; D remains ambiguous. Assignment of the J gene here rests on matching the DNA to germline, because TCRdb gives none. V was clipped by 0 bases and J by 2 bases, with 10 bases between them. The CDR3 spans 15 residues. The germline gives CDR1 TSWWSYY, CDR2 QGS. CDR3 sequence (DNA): TGTGCTCTTGGGGAACTGACCAGGTTTACCGATAAACTCATCTTT. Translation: CALGELTRFTDKLIF.

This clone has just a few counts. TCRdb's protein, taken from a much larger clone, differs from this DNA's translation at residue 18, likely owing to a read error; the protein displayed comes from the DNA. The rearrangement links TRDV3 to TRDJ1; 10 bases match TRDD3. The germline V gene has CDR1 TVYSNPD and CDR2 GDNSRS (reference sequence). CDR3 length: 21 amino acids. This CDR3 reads CAFSGVWWTPILGDDTDRLIF. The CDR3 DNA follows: TGTGCCTTTAGTGGGGTTTGGTGGACCCCCATACTGGGGGATGACACCGATAGACTCATCTTT.

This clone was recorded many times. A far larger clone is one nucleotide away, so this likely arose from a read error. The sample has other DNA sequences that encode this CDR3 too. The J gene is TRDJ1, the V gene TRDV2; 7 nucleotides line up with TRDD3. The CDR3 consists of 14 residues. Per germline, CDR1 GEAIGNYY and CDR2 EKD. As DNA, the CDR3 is TGTGCCTGTGAGCGGATACGCGAGGCCGATAAACTCATCTTC. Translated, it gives CACERIREADKLIF.

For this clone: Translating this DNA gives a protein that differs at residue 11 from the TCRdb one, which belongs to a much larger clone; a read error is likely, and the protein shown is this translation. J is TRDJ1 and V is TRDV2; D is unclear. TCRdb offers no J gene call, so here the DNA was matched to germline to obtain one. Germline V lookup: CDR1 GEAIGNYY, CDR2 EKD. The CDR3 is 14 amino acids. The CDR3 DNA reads TGTGCCTGTGACGCGCTCGTCCACACCGATGAACTCATCTTT. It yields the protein CACDALVHTDELIF.

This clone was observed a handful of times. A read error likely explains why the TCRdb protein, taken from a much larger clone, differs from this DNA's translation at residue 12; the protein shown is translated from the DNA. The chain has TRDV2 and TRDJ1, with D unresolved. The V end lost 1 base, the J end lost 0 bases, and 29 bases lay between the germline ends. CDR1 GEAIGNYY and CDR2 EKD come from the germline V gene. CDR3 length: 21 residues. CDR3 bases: TGTGCCTGTGACACGCTCGGAGTTCTCTCTCGTTGGGCCCCGTACACCGATAAACTCATCTTT. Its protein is CACDTLGVLSRWAPYTDKLIF.

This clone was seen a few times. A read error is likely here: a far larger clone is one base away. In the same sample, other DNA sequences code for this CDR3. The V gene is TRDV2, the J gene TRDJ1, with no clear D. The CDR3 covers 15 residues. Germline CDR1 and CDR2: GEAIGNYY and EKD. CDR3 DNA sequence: TGTGCCTGTGACACGGTCCAGCGCGTTACCGATAAGCTCATCTTT. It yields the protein CACDTVQRVTDKLIF.

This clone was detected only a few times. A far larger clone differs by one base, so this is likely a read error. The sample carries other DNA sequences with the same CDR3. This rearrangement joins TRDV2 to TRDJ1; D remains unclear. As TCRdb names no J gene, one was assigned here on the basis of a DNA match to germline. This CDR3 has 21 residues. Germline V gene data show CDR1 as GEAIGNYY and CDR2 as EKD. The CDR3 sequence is CACDPLGSALAPTEEADKLIF. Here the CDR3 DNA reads TGCGCCTGTGACCCCCTCGGATCAGCACTAGCTCCGACTGAAGAAGCCGATAAACTCATCTTT.

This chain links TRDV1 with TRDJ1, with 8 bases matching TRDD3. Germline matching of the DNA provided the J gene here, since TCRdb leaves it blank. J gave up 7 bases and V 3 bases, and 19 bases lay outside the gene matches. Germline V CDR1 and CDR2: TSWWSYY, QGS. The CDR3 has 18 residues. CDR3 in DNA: TGTGCTCTTGGGGACCCCCTCGGTTCTTTACTGGGGGCCTTTAAACTCATCTTT. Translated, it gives CALGDPLGSLLGAFKLIF.

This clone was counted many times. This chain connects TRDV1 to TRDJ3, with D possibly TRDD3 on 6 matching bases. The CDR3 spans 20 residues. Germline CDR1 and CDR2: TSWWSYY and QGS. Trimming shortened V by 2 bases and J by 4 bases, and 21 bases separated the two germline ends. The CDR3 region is CALGETFPRYGSWDTRQMFF. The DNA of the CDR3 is TGTGCTCTTGGGGAAACCTTTCCCCGATACGGTAGTTGGGACACCCGACAGATGTTTTTC.

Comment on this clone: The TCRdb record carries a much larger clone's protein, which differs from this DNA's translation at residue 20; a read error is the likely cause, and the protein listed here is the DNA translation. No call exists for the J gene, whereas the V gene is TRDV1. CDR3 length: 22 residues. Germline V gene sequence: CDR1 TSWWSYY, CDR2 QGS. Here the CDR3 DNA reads TGTGCTCTTGGGCTTTTATACTCACACGCTCTTGCAGTTTTAAAGTACACCGATAAACCCATCTTT. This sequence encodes CALGLLYSHALAVLKYTDKPIF.

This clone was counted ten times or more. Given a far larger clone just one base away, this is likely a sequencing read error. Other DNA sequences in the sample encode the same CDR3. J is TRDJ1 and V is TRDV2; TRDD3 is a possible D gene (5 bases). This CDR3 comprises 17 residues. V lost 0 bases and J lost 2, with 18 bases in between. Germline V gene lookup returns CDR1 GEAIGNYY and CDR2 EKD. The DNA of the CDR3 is TGTGCCTGTGACACCGTAGGGGAGGCCCCGAGAACCGATAAACTCATCTTT. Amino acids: CACDTVGEAPRTDKLIF.